These 15 T cell receptor beta chains share one sample of origin, sequenced in a study of graft-versus-host responses after intestinal transplantation. TCRdb's table, derived via immunoSEQ multiplex PCR, lists solely in-frame clones and lacks some. Among under 100,000 clones, around 93% were seen once, and the ten largest hold about 1%. These TCRs' antigens remain unknown. The input for sequencing was unstimulated CD8+ T cells sorted from spleen or lymph node cells, taken before transplant. All receptors come from a human donor who was the organ donor for an intestinal transplant.

V and J are TRBV6-1 and TRBJ2-1; D is perhaps TRBD2 (6 bases). Germline V gene data show CDR1 as MNHNS and CDR2 as SASEGT. The CDR3 is 16 amino acids. Trimming removed 4 bases at V and 7 bases at J, with 20 bases between. CDR3 in amino acids: CASSVFPRLVVNEQFF. The CDR3 DNA reads TGTGCCAGCAGTGTCTTCCCCCGACTAGTAGTAAATGAGCAGTTCTTC.

The chain is built from TRBV5-4 and TRBJ1-1, with a weak D call TRBD1 (5 bases). The germline V gene encodes CDR1 SGHNT and CDR2 YYREEE (reference sequence). The CDR3 loop spans 13 amino acids. V was clipped by 4 bases and J by 1 base, with 8 bases between them. CDR3 sequence (DNA): TGTGCCAGCAGCAGAGGACAGAACACTGAAGCTTTCTTT. Its translation: CASSRGQNTEAFF.

The chain carries TRBV19 and TRBJ1-1, with TRBD1 as a possible D gene (5 bases). There are 15 residues in the CDR3. V lost 3 bases to trimming and J lost 7 bases, with 18 bases between them. CDR1 and CDR2 from the germline V gene are LNHDA and SQIVND (reference sequence). The CDR3 region has the DNA TGTGCCAGTAGTATCCGGGCGGGGGAGTGGGATGAAGCTTTCTTT. Translated: CASSIRAGEWDEAFF.

This clone has just one count. The chain recombines TRBV2 with TRBJ2-7; TRBD1 is a possible D gene (6 bases). This CDR3 spans 14 amino acids. Germline V CDR1 and CDR2: SNHLY, FYNNEI. Trimming cost V 6 bases and J 6 bases, with 18 bases left between them. As DNA, the CDR3 is TGTGCCAGCAGCTCCGGGACACCTCCCTCCGAGCAGTACTTC. Its translation is CASSSGTPPSEQYF.

V gene TRBV25-1 combines with J gene TRBJ2-2, with D unresolved. The CDR3 length is 13 residues. Per the germline V gene, CDR1 is MGHDK and CDR2 is SYGVNS. V was cut by 8 bases and J by 1 base, with 8 bases left in between. The chain's CDR3 is CASSPGNTGELFF. For the CDR3, the DNA is TGTGCCAGCTCCCCAGGGAACACCGGGGAGCTGTTTTTT.

V is TRBV7-9 and J is TRBJ2-2; tentatively, D is TRBD2 (7 bases). V was shortened by 5 bases and J by 6 bases, with 10 bases between the two germline ends. CDR1 SEHNR and CDR2 FQNEAQ come from the germline V gene (reference sequence). The CDR3 length is 13 residues. Here the CDR3 reads CASSPGGPGELFF. CDR3 sequence (DNA): TGTGCCAGCAGCCCCGGGGGGCCCGGGGAGCTGTTTTTT.

The gene calls are TRBV4-1 and TRBJ2-2; the D gene is possibly TRBD2 (6 bases). CDR3 size: 17 residues. The germline V and J ends were trimmed by 0 bases and 5 bases, with 16 bases remaining between them. Germline CDR1 reads MGHRA; CDR2 reads YSYEKL. The CDR3 reads CASSQDQGTWSTGELFF. CDR3 DNA sequence: TGCGCCAGCAGCCAAGATCAAGGGACTTGGAGTACCGGGGAGCTGTTTTTT.

The V call is TRBV11-2, the J call TRBJ1-2; 7 bases line up with TRBD1. The CDR3 is 14 amino acids. The germline V gene encodes CDR1 SGHAT and CDR2 FQNNGV. V was pared by 4 bases and J by 4 bases, with 6 bases of the junction left unmatched. The CDR3 loop reads CASSSRQGSYGYTF. DNA of the CDR3: TGTGCCAGCAGCTCACGACAGGGCTCCTATGGCTACACCTTC. Drawing the rest from reference TRBV11-2 and TRBJ1-2, the complete variable domain is EAGVAQSPRYKIIEKRQSVAFWCNPISGHATLYWYQQILGQGPKLLIQFQNNGVVDDSQLPKDRFSAERLKGVDSTLKIQPAKLEDSAVYLCASSSRQGSYGYTFGSGTRLTVV.

The chain uses TRBV7-2 and TRBJ1-2, with a possible D match to TRBD1 (5 bases). The CDR3 is 15 amino acids. Germline values: CDR1 SGHTA, CDR2 FQGNSA. V lost 5 bases and J lost 2, with 15 bases in between. CDR3 protein: CASSPPTGGNYGYTF. The CDR3, as DNA: TGTGCCAGCAGCCCACCGACGGGGGGGAACTATGGCTACACCTTC.

This chain connects TRBV28 to TRBJ2-3; 9 bases map to TRBD2. V lost 1 base and J lost 4; bases outside the gene matches: 12. Germline V gives CDR1 MDHEN, CDR2 SYDVKM. CDR3 length equals 18 residues. CDR3 sequence reads: CASSLYVASGTSADTQYF. Here the CDR3 DNA reads TGTGCCAGCAGTTTATACGTAGCTAGCGGGACTTCCGCAGATACGCAGTATTTT.

The chain links TRBV30 to TRBJ2-7; tentatively, D is TRBD1 (5 bases). In germline, CDR1 is GTSNPN, CDR2 SVGIG (reference sequence). This CDR3 comprises 14 residues. V was trimmed by 5 bases and J by 3 bases, leaving 17 bases between them. The CDR3 DNA reads as TGTGCCTGGGTTTCCAAGAGACAGCTCTACGAGCAGTACTTC. This codes for CAWVSKRQLYEQYF.

This clone has a single count. The chain joins TRBV11-2 to TRBJ2-5; possible D gene TRBD2, 5 bases. The CDR3 sequence is 15 residues long. The germline V and J ends were trimmed by 2 bases and 5 bases, with 15 bases remaining between them. The germline gives CDR1 SGHAT, CDR2 FQNNGV. For the CDR3, the DNA is TGTGCCAGCAGCTTACGGTCTAGCTTCGGGGAGACCCAGTACTTC. Protein: CASSLRSSFGETQYF.

The V call is TRBV5-1, the J call TRBJ2-7; 8 bases fit TRBD2. J lost 3 bases, V lost 2 bases, and 7 bases had no gene match. This CDR3 spans 15 amino acids. Germline V gives CDR1 SGHRS, CDR2 YFSETQ. CDR3 sequence (DNA): TGCGCCAGCAGCTTTTATAGCGGGGATTACTACGAGCAGTACTTC. Protein product: CASSFYSGDYYEQYF.

The rearrangement joins TRBV27 to TRBJ2-7; 7 bases align to TRBD2. V gave up 5 bases and J gave up 2 bases; unmatched junction bases: 15. This CDR3 is 17 amino acids long. The germline gives CDR1 MNHEY, CDR2 SMNVEV (reference sequence). The CDR3 DNA is TGTGCCAGCAGTCTTTTTCCTATCCGGGACTATACCTACGAGCAGTACTTC. It encodes CASSLFPIRDYTYEQYF.

The V call is TRBV12-5, the J call TRBJ2-7; 8 positions match TRBD1. Losses at the gene ends were 2 bases for V and 0 bases for J; bases not matched to a gene: 9. This CDR3 is built from 17 residues. From germline, CDR1 is LGHNT and CDR2 FRNRAP. The CDR3 nucleotides are TGTGCTAGTGGTTTGCCTGAACAGGGGGTAAGCTCCTACGAGCAGTACTTC. Translated: CASGLPEQGVSSYEQYF.